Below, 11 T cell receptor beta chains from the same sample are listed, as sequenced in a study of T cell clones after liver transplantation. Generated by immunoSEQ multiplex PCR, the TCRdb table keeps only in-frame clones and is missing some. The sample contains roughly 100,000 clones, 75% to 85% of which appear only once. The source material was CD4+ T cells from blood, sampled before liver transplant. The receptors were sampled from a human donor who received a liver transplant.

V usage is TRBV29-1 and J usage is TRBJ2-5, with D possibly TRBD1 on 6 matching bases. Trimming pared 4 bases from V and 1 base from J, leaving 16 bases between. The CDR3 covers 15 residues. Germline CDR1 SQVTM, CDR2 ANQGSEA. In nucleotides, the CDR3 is TGCAGCGTTGTGCCGCGGAAGGGGGTCCAAGAGACCCAGTACTTC. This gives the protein CSVVPRKGVQETQYF.

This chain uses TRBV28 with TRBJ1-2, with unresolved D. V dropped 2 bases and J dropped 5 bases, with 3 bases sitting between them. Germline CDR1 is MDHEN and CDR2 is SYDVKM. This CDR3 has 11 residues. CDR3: CASSLQYGYTF. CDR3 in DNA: TGTGCCAGCAGTTTACAATATGGCTACACCTTC.

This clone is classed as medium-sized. The CDR3 protein is CASSFGLGDTEAFF. The CDR3 DNA reads as TGTGCCAGCAGCTTTGGCCTCGGGGACACTGAAGCTTTCTTT. The rearrangement links TRBV5-4 to TRBJ1-1; D not certain. Germline V gene lookup returns CDR1 SGHNT and CDR2 YYREEE (reference sequence). The CDR3 spans 14 residues. V lost 2 bases and J 3 bases, leaving 11 bases between the germline ends.

CDR3 sequence (DNA): TGTGCCAGCAGTCCCCCGGGGGGGCGGGACAATGAGCAGTTCTTC. Amino acid sequence: CASSPPGGRDNEQFF. The J gene is TRBJ2-1, the V gene TRBV7-2; 8 bases are shared with TRBD2. The CDR3 covers 15 residues. V shed 6 bases and J 5 bases; nucleotides not matched to a gene: 9. The germline V gene encodes CDR1 SGHTA and CDR2 FQGNSA. Filled out from reference TRBV7-2 and TRBJ2-1, the complete variable domain reads GAGVSQSPSNKVTEKGKDVELRCDPISGHTALYWYRQSLGQGLEFLIYFQGNSAPDKSGLPSDRFSAERTGGSVSTLTIQRTQQEDSAVYLCASSPPGGRDNEQFFGPGTRLTVL.

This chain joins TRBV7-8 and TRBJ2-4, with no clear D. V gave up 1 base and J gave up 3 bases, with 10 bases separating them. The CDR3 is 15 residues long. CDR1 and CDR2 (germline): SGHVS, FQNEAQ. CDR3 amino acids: CASSLEVGSKNIQYF. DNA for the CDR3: TGTGCCAGCAGCTTAGAAGTGGGAAGCAAAAACATTCAGTACTTC. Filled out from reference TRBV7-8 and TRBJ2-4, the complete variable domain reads GAGVSQSPRYKVAKRGQDVALRCDPISGHVSLFWYQQALGQGPEFLTYFQNEAQLDKSGLPSDRFFAERPEGSVSTLKIQRTQQEDSAVYLCASSLEVGSKNIQYFGAGTRLSVL.

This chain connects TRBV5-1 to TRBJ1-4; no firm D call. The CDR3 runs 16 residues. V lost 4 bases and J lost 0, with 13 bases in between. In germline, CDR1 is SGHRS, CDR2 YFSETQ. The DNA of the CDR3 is TGCGCCAGCAGCCCGCCCCCGGAAACAACTAATGAAAAACTGTTTTTT. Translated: CASSPPPETTNEKLFF.

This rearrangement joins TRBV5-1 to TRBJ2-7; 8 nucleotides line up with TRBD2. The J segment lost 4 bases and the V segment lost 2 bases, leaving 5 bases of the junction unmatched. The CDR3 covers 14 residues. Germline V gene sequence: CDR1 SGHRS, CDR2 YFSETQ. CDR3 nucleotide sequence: TGCGCCAGCAGCTTTACGGGGGGGAGGTACGAGCAGTACTTC. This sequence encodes CASSFTGGRYEQYF.

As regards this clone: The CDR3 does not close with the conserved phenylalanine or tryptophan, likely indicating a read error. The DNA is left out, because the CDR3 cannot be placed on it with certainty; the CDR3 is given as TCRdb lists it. CDR3: CASQGTLGRVNL. The rearrangement joins TRBV6-5 to TRBJ1-1; TRBD1, the table's D call, was not compared with the DNA. Ends included, the CDR3 has 12 residues. Germline-derived CDR1 and CDR2 are MNHEY and SVGAGI.

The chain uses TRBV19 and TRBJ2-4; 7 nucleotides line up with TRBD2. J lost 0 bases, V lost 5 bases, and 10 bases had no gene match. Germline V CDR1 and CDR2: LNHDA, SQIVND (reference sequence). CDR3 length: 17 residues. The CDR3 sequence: CASSPGGRALAKNIQYF. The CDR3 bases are TGTGCCAGTAGTCCTGGGGGGAGGGCCTTAGCCAAAAACATTCAGTACTTC.

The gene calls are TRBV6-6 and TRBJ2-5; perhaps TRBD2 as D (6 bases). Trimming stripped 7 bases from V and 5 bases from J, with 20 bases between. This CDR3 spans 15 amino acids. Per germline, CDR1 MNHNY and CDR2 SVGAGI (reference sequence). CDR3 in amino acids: CASMMAGSPGETQYF. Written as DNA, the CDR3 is TGTGCCAGCATGATGGCGGGGAGTCCGGGGGAGACCCAGTACTTC.

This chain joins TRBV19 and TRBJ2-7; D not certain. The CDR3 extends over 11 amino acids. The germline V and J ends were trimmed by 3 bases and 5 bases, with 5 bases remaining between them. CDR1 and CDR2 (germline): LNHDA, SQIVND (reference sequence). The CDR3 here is CASSIRDEQYF. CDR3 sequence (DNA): TGTGCCAGTAGTATTCGGGACGAGCAGTACTTC. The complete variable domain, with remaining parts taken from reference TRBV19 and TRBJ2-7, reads DGGITQSPKYLFRKEGQNVTLSCEQNLNHDAMYWYRQDPGQGLRLIYYSQIVNDFQKGDIAEGYSVSREKKESFPLTVTSAQKNPTAFYLCASSIRDEQYFGPGTRLTVT.